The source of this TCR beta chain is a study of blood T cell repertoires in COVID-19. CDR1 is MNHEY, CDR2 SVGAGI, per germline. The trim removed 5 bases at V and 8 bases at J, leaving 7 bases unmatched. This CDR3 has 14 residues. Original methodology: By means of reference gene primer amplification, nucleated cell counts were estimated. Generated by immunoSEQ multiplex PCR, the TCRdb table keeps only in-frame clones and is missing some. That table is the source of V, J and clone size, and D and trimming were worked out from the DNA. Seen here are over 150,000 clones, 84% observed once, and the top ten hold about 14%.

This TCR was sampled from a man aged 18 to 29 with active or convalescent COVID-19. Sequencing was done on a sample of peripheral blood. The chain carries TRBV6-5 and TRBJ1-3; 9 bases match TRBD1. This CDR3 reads CASSHGQGKDTIYF. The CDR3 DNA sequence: TGTGCCAGCAGTCATGGACAGGGGAAGGACACCATATATTTT.